In its sample, the clone carrying this TCR beta chain was seen once. Each PCR replicate from the sorted subsets contained about 200 ng DNA, which is about 30,000 T cell genomes. The table came from immunoSEQ multiplex PCR; TCRdb's copy has only in-frame clones and leaves some out. The sample records over 1.5 million clones, under 99% being singletons. The source of the sample is a study of shared clonotypes between healthy human individuals. At the level of the study: Per donor, CD8 memory used one plate, CD8 naive used two, CD4 memory used three and CD4 naive used three.

Germline CDR1 is WNHNN and CDR2 is SYGVQD (reference sequence). The CDR3 is made up of 13 amino acids. Trimming stripped 6 bases from V and 2 bases from J, with 9 bases between. Sequenced input: naive CD4+ T cells sorted from blood. Subset denoted: CD45RA+ positively selected. V and J are TRBV10-1 and TRBJ2-3; possibly TRBD1 or TRBD2 for D (5 bases each). The TCR was taken from a man aged 25-45 years in good health. In DNA, the CDR3 is TGCGCCAGCAGCCGGGACCCCACAGATACGCAGTATTTT. Its protein is CASSRDPTDTQYF.